Included here is one TCR beta chain sequence, with context. Germline V gene lookup returns CDR1 MGHDK and CDR2 SYGVNS. CDR3 length: 13 amino acids. Trimming pared 5 bases from V and 7 bases from J, leaving 11 bases between. Method: immunoSEQ multiplex PCR; TCRdb's copy keeps in-frame clones and lacks some. The table shows around 20,000 clones, with 86% occurring only once. This entry is derived from a study of PD-1 blockade in classical Hodgkin lymphoma. In every patient, relapse followed autologous stem cell transplantation, while exposure to brentuximab vedotin differed. The TCR was taken from a human donor with classical Hodgkin lymphoma. The chain links TRBV25-1 to TRBJ1-4, with D perhaps TRBD1 (6 bases). This material consisted of peripheral blood mononuclear cells (PBMCs), taken before the second cycle of nivolumab. The CDR3 DNA sequence: TGTGCCAGCAGTACCAGGGGTGCTGAAAAACTGTTTTTT. It codes for CASSTRGAEKLFF.